Shown below are 24 T cell receptor beta chains from a single sample sequenced in a study of T cell clones after liver transplantation. Generated by immunoSEQ multiplex PCR, the TCRdb table keeps only in-frame clones and is missing some. The data hold over 50,000 clones, with approximately 84% observed a single time. The specimen comprised CD4+ T cells from blood, sampled before liver transplant. The receptors were gathered from a human donor who received a liver transplant.

This chain links TRBV9 with TRBJ1-1, with D possibly being TRBD1 (6 bases). This CDR3 has 14 amino acids. Germline CDR1 reads SGDLS; CDR2 reads YYNGEE. Deletions cut 4 bases from V and 3 bases from J, with 13 bases between. The CDR3 spells CASSLTGSYTEAFF. In DNA, the CDR3 is TGTGCCAGCAGCTTAACAGGGTCCTACACTGAAGCTTTCTTT.

The J gene is TRBJ2-2, the V gene TRBV14; unclear D gene. There are 13 residues in the CDR3. The germline V gene has CDR1 SGHDN and CDR2 FVKESK. The V and J ends lost 7 bases and 2 bases respectively, with 8 bases between them. The CDR3 DNA reads TGTGCCAGCACGTCGAGTAACACCGGGGAGCTGTTTTTT. The encoded protein is CASTSSNTGELFF.

The rearrangement joins TRBV5-6 to TRBJ1-2; a weak D match, TRBD1 (5 bases). V lost 3 bases, J lost 8 bases, and 17 bases lay in between. CDR1 and CDR2 from the germline V gene are SGHDT and YYEEEE. This CDR3 has 14 residues. The CDR3 is CASSWAAQRGGYTF. The CDR3 DNA sequence: TGTGCCAGCAGCTGGGCTGCCCAACGGGGGGGCTACACCTTC.

The rearrangement links TRBV7-2 to TRBJ2-3, with a possible D match to TRBD2 (5 bases). This CDR3 has 14 amino acids. Germline V lookup: CDR1 SGHTA, CDR2 FQGNSA. Trimming shortened V by 4 bases and J by 0 bases, and 8 bases separated the two germline ends. The CDR3 DNA sequence: TGTGCCAGCAGCTCGCGACTAAGCACAGATACGCAGTATTTT. Protein: CASSSRLSTDTQYF.

The rearrangement links TRBV6-5 to TRBJ1-1; D may be TRBD1 (5 bases). V lost 6 bases and J 2 bases, leaving 13 bases between the germline ends. Germline lookup yields CDR1 MNHEY and CDR2 SVGAGI. This CDR3 spans 14 amino acids. The CDR3 protein is CASSLRRDNTEAFF. In nucleotides, the CDR3 is TGTGCCAGCAGCCTTCGTCGGGACAACACTGAAGCTTTCTTT.

This chain links TRBV19 with TRBJ2-5, with a weak D call TRBD2 (5 bases). Germline CDR1 is LNHDA and CDR2 is SQIVND (reference sequence). The V end was cut by 5 bases, the J end by 1 base, with 8 bases between. This CDR3 region has 13 residues. CDR3 DNA sequence: TGTGCCAGTAGTTTCGGACTCCAAGAGACCCAGTACTTC. Translation: CASSFGLQETQYF.

The chain employs TRBV7-5 and TRBJ1-3. TRBV7-5 is a pseudogene locus. The CDR3 is made up of 15 amino acids. The DNA for the CDR3 is TGTGTCAGAAGCGGGACGGGGAGCTCTGGAAACACCATATATTTT. It translates to CVRSGTGSSGNTIYF.

This chain uses TRBV18 with TRBJ2-7; maybe TRBD1 (6 bases). CDR3 length: 14 residues. V lost 3 bases and J lost 4, with 13 bases in between. Germline CDR1 is KGHSH and CDR2 is LQKENI. The CDR3 here is CASSPDSFLYEQYF. The CDR3, as DNA: TGTGCCAGCTCACCGGACAGCTTTCTGTACGAGCAGTACTTC.

Only one count was recorded for this clone. The chain joins TRBV5-1 to TRBJ1-2, with TRBD1 identical over 7 bases. The ends lost 1 base at V and 4 bases at J; junction bases unmatched: 13. The germline gives CDR1 SGHRS, CDR2 YFSETQ. This CDR3 comprises 17 residues. CDR3 coding DNA: TGCGCCAGCAGCTTGCGGAGTCGGGACAGCTTGAGCTATGGCTACACCTTC. Residues: CASSLRSRDSLSYGYTF.

This clone showed up just once. This chain links TRBV18 with TRBJ2-1; D not resolved. V lost 4 bases and J lost 0, with 10 bases in between. Germline V gene lookup returns CDR1 KGHSH and CDR2 LQKENI. The CDR3 covers 15 residues. The CDR3 nucleotides are TGTGCCAGCTCACTGACCGAAAGCTCCTACAATGAGCAGTTCTTC. Translated, it gives CASSLTESSYNEQFF.

Within the sample, this clone is medium-sized. This chain connects TRBV12-5 to TRBJ1-4; 7 bases align to TRBD1. The germline CDR1 and CDR2 sequences are LGHNT and FRNRAP. Germline trimming cut 9 bases from V and 5 bases from J; bases unmatched to any gene: 15. The CDR3 length is 16 residues. The CDR3 bases are TGTGCTAGCACGAGAGAATCGGGACAGAGAAATGAAAAACTGTTTTTT. It encodes CASTRESGQRNEKLFF. The entire variable domain, with the rest obtained from reference TRBV12-5 and TRBJ1-4, is as follows: DARVTQTPRHKVTEMGQEVTMRCQPILGHNTVFWYRQTMMQGLELLAYFRNRAPLDDSGMPKDRFSAEMPDATLATLKIQPSEPRDSAVYFCASTRESGQRNEKLFFGSGTQLSVL.

This clone was detected only once. The V gene is TRBV6-5, the J gene TRBJ1-5; D unclear. Looked up from germline, CDR1 is MNHEY and CDR2 is SVGAGI. The ends were cut back, 6 bases at V and 6 bases at J, with 12 bases in the middle. The CDR3 totals 13 residues. In nucleotides, the CDR3 is TGTGCCAGCAGGAGGATTACGGGTCAGCCCCAGCATTTT. Protein product: CASRRITGQPQHF.

The chain joins TRBV19 to TRBJ2-5; D is ambiguous. Germline V lookup: CDR1 LNHDA, CDR2 SQIVND (reference sequence). There are 13 residues in the CDR3. V was pared by 3 bases and J by 0 bases, with 5 bases between. CDR3: CASSISDQETQYF. CDR3 nucleotide sequence: TGTGCCAGTAGTATTTCGGACCAAGAGACCCAGTACTTC. Together with reference TRBV19 and TRBJ2-5, the CDR3 gives the full variable domain: DGGITQSPKYLFRKEGQNVTLSCEQNLNHDAMYWYRQDPGQGLRLIYYSQIVNDFQKGDIAEGYSVSREKKESFPLTVTSAQKNPTAFYLCASSISDQETQYFGPGTRLLVL.

For the CDR3, the DNA is TGTGCCAGCAGCTTAGACACTCTGAACACTGAAGCTTTCTTT. This codes for CASSLDTLNTEAFF. This sequence joins TRBV5-4 and TRBJ1-1; D not certain. This CDR3 has 14 residues. CDR1 is SGHNT, CDR2 YYREEE, per germline (reference sequence). The V end lost 2 bases, the J end lost 0 bases, and 8 bases lay between the germline ends.

This clone was recorded once. The V call is TRBV7-9, the J call TRBJ1-2, with D hard to call. This CDR3 comprises 13 residues. V gave up 5 bases and J gave up 6 bases, with 13 bases separating them. The germline gives CDR1 SEHNR, CDR2 FQNEAQ (reference sequence). CDR3 protein: CASSLPPADGYTF. The DNA of the CDR3 is TGTGCCAGCAGCCTCCCACCCGCCGATGGCTACACCTTC.

This sequence joins TRBV4-3 and TRBJ1-1, with D perhaps TRBD1 (6 bases). Germline CDR1 and CDR2: LGHNA and YSLEER. Trimming removed 1 base from V and 1 base from J, with 19 bases in between. The CDR3 extends over 18 amino acids. The CDR3 loop reads CASSQASGGVGGNTEAFF. Written as DNA, the CDR3 is TGCGCCAGCAGCCAAGCCTCTGGGGGCGTAGGAGGGAACACTGAAGCTTTCTTT.

The chain carries TRBV4-2 and TRBJ1-5; TRBD1 is a possible D gene (6 bases). CDR1 is LGHNA, CDR2 YNFKEQ, per germline. Trimming shortened V by 0 bases and J by 5 bases, and 8 bases separated the two germline ends. The CDR3 length is 14 residues. The CDR3 DNA follows: TGTGCCAGCAGCCAAGATCCAGGGGATCAGCCCCAGCATTTT. Protein: CASSQDPGDQPQHF.

J is TRBJ2-1 and V is TRBV28; 9 bases match TRBD1. The CDR3 covers 16 residues. Germline V lookup: CDR1 MDHEN, CDR2 SYDVKM. Trimming at V came to 3 bases and at J to 6 bases, leaving 9 bases not matched to a gene. CDR3 region: CASSFGGQGPRNEQFF. The CDR3 region has the DNA TGTGCCAGCAGTTTTGGGGGACAGGGCCCTCGCAATGAGCAGTTCTTC.

In this sample, this clone turned up once. This chain joins TRBV6-5 and TRBJ2-7; TRBD1 matches at 8 bases. This CDR3 contains 14 residues. CDR1 and CDR2 (germline): MNHEY, SVGAGI. The V gene end was trimmed by 2 bases and the J gene end by 3 bases; junction bases not matched to a gene: 3. The CDR3 DNA reads TGTGCCAGCAGTTACCGACAGGGGATCTACGAGCAGTACTTC. The encoded protein is CASSYRQGIYEQYF.

This clone was seen once. The chain combines TRBV6-5 with TRBJ2-7, with D unclear. The ends were cut back, 6 bases at V and 4 bases at J, with 10 bases in the middle. The V gene's germline CDR1 is MNHEY and CDR2 SVGAGI. This CDR3 is 12 amino acids long. CDR3 amino acids: CASRHGTYEQYF. The CDR3 DNA sequence: TGTGCCAGCAGACACGGAACATACGAGCAGTACTTC.

The rearrangement joins TRBV4-3 to TRBJ2-1, with TRBD1 matching 9 bases. Germline CDR1 and CDR2: LGHNA and YSLEER. The CDR3 covers 16 residues. Germline trimming cut 1 base from V and 6 bases from J; bases unmatched to any gene: 7. The DNA for the CDR3 is TGCGCCAGCAGCCAAGGCCTGGGACAGGGAAGCAATGAGCAGTTCTTC. Residues: CASSQGLGQGSNEQFF.

The chain links TRBV28 to TRBJ2-7; D is perhaps TRBD1 (5 bases). V was shortened by 2 bases and J by 1 base, with 12 bases between the two germline ends. This CDR3 comprises 15 residues. Germline V gene lookup returns CDR1 MDHEN and CDR2 SYDVKM. The CDR3 protein is CASSLRGLISYEQYF. In nucleotides, the CDR3 is TGTGCCAGCAGTTTAAGGGGATTGATTTCCTACGAGCAGTACTTC.

This clone appeared a single time. The gene calls are TRBV11-2 and TRBJ2-3, with 11 bases matching TRBD2. Germline CDR1 SGHAT, CDR2 FQNNGV. The CDR3 length is 15 residues. V lost 2 bases and J lost 6; bases outside the gene matches: 4. The CDR3 sequence: CASSLLGTSGDTQYF. The CDR3 DNA reads as TGTGCCAGCAGCTTATTGGGGACTAGCGGCGATACGCAGTATTTT.

This clone was counted only a few times. The chain recombines TRBV18 with TRBJ1-4; 9 nucleotides align to TRBD1. The V and J ends lost 2 bases and 6 bases, in that order; junction bases with no gene match: 13. Per germline, CDR1 KGHSH and CDR2 LQKENI. The CDR3 has 18 amino acids. CDR3: CASSPTILQGASDEKLFF. The CDR3 DNA follows: TGTGCCAGCTCACCAACGATCCTACAGGGGGCGAGTGATGAAAAACTGTTTTTT.